The rows below give T cell receptor beta chains drawn from one sample of a study of T cell responses to AZD1222 COVID-19 vaccine. The table came from immunoSEQ multiplex PCR; TCRdb's copy has only in-frame clones and leaves some out. The table lists around 150,000 clones, around 94% of them singletons. The sequences come from peripheral blood, collected on day 0 of AZD1222 vaccination. The receptors stem from an adult in good health. Both conserved end residues are part of each CDR3. D genes are given only for firm matches. The size field is filled for only some rows; it gives once, few, many or a size class.

v_gene,abundance,d_gene,j_gene,CDR3aa,CDR3nt
TRBV6-1,.,TRBD2,TRBJ2-5,CASSELAGGQETQYF,TGTGCCAGCAGTGAACTAGCGGGGGGGCAAGAGACCCAGTACTTC
TRBV19,once,.,TRBJ1-5,CASSPAGYQPQHF,TGTGCCAGTAGTCCCGCAGGGTATCAGCCCCAGCATTTT
TRBV2,.,TRBD1,TRBJ1-1,CASSEQGQMNTEAFF,TGTGCCAGCAGTGAACAGGGACAGATGAACACTGAAGCTTTCTTT
TRBV4-1,.,.,TRBJ2-3,CASSQDASTDTQYF,TGCGCCAGCAGCCAAGATGCTTCGACAGATACGCAGTATTTT
TRBV28,.,TRBD2,TRBJ2-3,CATGGSTDTQYF,TGTGCCACGGGGGGAAGCACAGATACGCAGTATTTT
TRBV6-5,.,.,TRBJ1-1,CASSYSNRVQAFF,TGTGCCAGCAGTTACTCGAACCGGGTACAAGCTTTCTTT
TRBV9,.,.,TRBJ1-1,CASSVGQVNTEAFF,TGTGCCAGCAGCGTAGGGCAGGTGAACACTGAAGCTTTCTTT
TRBV18,.,.,TRBJ2-5,CASSPYRGGVEETQYF,TGTGCCAGCTCACCGTACCGTGGAGGTGTCGAGGAGACCCAGTACTTC
TRBV5-1,.,TRBD1,TRBJ1-3,CASSLSTGAGNTIYF,TGCGCCAGCAGCTTGTCCACAGGGGCTGGAAACACCATATATTTT
TRBV3-1/TRBV3-2,once,TRBD2,TRBJ2-5,CASSQDISGGAAETQYF,TGTGCCAGCAGCCAAGATATTAGCGGGGGGGCCGCAGAGACCCAGTACTTC
TRBV6-6,.,TRBD2,TRBJ2-5,CASSPAGLAGGETQYF,TGTGCCAGCAGTCCAGCGGGACTAGCGGGGGGAGAGACCCAGTACTTC
TRBV19,.,TRBD2,TRBJ2-1,CASRPGTRGAYNEQFF,TGTGCCAGTAGACCGGGCACGCGGGGGGCCTACAATGAGCAGTTCTTC
TRBV11-2,.,.,TRBJ2-3,CASSSELPDTQYF,TGTGCCAGCAGCTCCGAACTCCCAGATACGCAGTATTTT
TRBV12-5,.,.,TRBJ2-1,CASGLGSRNEQFF,TGTGCTAGTGGTTTGGGTAGTAGGAATGAGCAGTTCTTC
TRBV27,.,.,TRBJ1-2,CASSSVGTAFYSYGYTF,TGTGCCAGCAGTTCCGTCGGGACGGCTTTCTATAGCTATGGCTACACCTTC
TRBV6-5,.,.,TRBJ1-1,CASSYSTVGINTEAFF,TGTGCCAGCAGTTACTCGACGGTGGGCATCAACACTGAAGCTTTCTTT
TRBV28,once,TRBD1,TRBJ1-3,CASSYPDRGHTIYF,TGTGCCAGCAGCTACCCCGACAGGGGACACACCATATATTTT
TRBV12-3/TRBV12-4,once,TRBD2,TRBJ2-1,CASSHGGEEFF,TGTGCCAGCAGTCACGGGGGGGAGGAGTTCTTC
TRBV19,.,TRBD1,TRBJ1-5,CASRNTGGGQPQHF,TGTGCCAGTAGAAACACAGGGGGCGGGCAGCCCCAGCATTTT
TRBV3-1/TRBV3-2,.,.,TRBJ1-1,CASSRKGRQAFF,TGTGCCAGCAGCCGAAAGGGGAGACAAGCTTTCTTT
TRBV11-2,.,.,TRBJ2-1,CASSPGQSSYNEQFF,TGTGCCAGCAGCCCGGGACAAAGCTCCTACAATGAGCAGTTCTTC
TRBV7-8,.,TRBD1,TRBJ1-2,CASSLGQGDGYTF,TGTGCCAGCAGCTTGGGACAGGGAGATGGCTACACCTTC
TRBV5-6,.,TRBD1,TRBJ2-6,CASSFDRGFNSGANVLTF,TGTGCCAGCAGCTTCGACAGGGGGTTTAACTCTGGGGCCAACGTCCTGACTTTC
TRBV7-2,.,.,TRBJ2-5,CASSLGRRTETQYF,TGTGCCAGCAGCTTGGGGCGTCGAACAGAGACCCAGTACTTC
TRBV5-1,.,.,TRBJ1-1,CASSLAGVETEAFF,TGCGCCAGCAGCTTGGCAGGGGTGGAAACTGAAGCTTTCTTT
TRBV6-6,.,.,TRBJ2-5,CASRGHVRETQYF,TGTGCCAGCAGAGGACACGTCAGGGAGACCCAGTACTTC
TRBV2,.,TRBD2,TRBJ2-1,CASSPGLATYNEQFF,TGTGCCAGCAGTCCGGGACTAGCAACCTACAATGAGCAGTTCTTC
TRBV7-2,.,.,TRBJ1-6,CASSLRGVRISDSPLHF,TGTGCCAGCAGCTTAAGAGGGGTTCGGATTTCGGATTCACCCCTCCACTTT
TRBV24-1,.,.,TRBJ1-2,CATSARENYGYTF,TGTGCCACCAGTGCTCGGGAGAACTATGGCTACACCTTC
TRBV3-1/TRBV3-2,.,.,TRBJ2-1,CASSQVSGNNEQFF,TGTGCCAGCAGCCAAGTTTCAGGAAACAATGAGCAGTTCTTC
TRBV15,.,TRBD1,TRBJ1-5,CATSRDNRGHQPQHF,TGTGCCACCAGCAGAGATAATAGGGGGCATCAGCCCCAGCATTTT
TRBV9,once,TRBD2,TRBJ2-3,CASSVFLADHLSTDTQYF,TGTGCCAGCAGCGTATTTCTAGCGGACCACCTCTCCACAGATACGCAGTATTTT
TRBV27,.,TRBD2,TRBJ2-2,CASSGDFGLVAGELFF,TGTGCCAGCAGTGGGGACTTTGGACTAGTTGCCGGGGAGCTGTTTTTT
TRBV29-1,.,.,TRBJ1-1,CSAFVGGTEAFF,TGCAGCGCCTTTGTGGGGGGCACTGAAGCTTTCTTT
TRBV11-2,.,.,TRBJ2-5,CASSLLQPGRETQYF,TGTGCCAGCAGCTTATTACAGCCCGGCAGAGAGACCCAGTACTTC
TRBV5-6,.,.,TRBJ1-2,CASSPLPGRRVTNYGYTF,TGTGCCAGCAGCCCTCTTCCGGGACGGCGCGTTACTAACTATGGCTACACCTTC
TRBV24-1,.,.,TRBJ1-2,CATSRLNYGYTF,TGTGCCACCAGTAGACTTAACTATGGCTACACCTTC
TRBV5-1,.,TRBD1,TRBJ2-5,CASSWGQAQETQYF,TGCGCCAGCAGCTGGGGACAGGCCCAAGAGACCCAGTACTTC
TRBV7-2,.,.,TRBJ2-3,CASSPGLPTDTQYF,TGTGCCAGCAGCCCTGGACTGCCCACAGATACGCAGTATTTT
TRBV28,.,.,TRBJ1-4,CASSLTGIGLFF,TGTGCCAGCAGTTTAACGGGGATCGGTCTGTTTTTT
TRBV6-5,.,TRBD2,TRBJ2-1,CARNSGRSSYNEQFF,TGTGCCAGAAATAGCGGGAGGAGCTCCTACAATGAGCAGTTCTTC
TRBV5-6,once,.,TRBJ1-6,CASSSRGSVGASPLHF,TGTGCCAGCAGCTCCCGGGGGTCAGTTGGGGCCTCACCCCTCCACTTT
TRBV7-2,.,.,TRBJ1-2,CASSWTGTAYGYTF,TGTGCCAGCAGCTGGACCGGGACGGCCTATGGCTACACCTTC
TRBV28,.,.,TRBJ2-1,CASSSTGRTGGSRVNEQFF,TGTGCCAGCAGTTCCACAGGGCGGACTGGCGGGAGTCGGGTCAATGAGCAGTTCTTC
TRBV6-5,once,.,TRBJ1-5,CASSYSTGGPQHF,TGTGCCAGCAGTTACTCGACGGGGGGGCCCCAGCATTTT
TRBV28,.,TRBD1,TRBJ2-2,CASGGQGALAGELFF,TGTGCCAGCGGCGGACAGGGGGCTTTGGCCGGGGAGCTGTTTTTT
TRBV30,.,.,TRBJ1-1,CAWFKWDTEAFF,TGTGCCTGGTTCAAATGGGACACTGAAGCTTTCTTT
TRBV12-3/TRBV12-4,.,.,TRBJ1-4,CASSRSTNEKLFF,TGTGCCAGCTCACGATCCACTAATGAAAAACTGTTTTTT
TRBV15,once,.,TRBJ2-1,CATSRDLGMYNEQFF,TGTGCCACCAGCAGAGATCTAGGGATGTACAATGAGCAGTTCTTC